This entry lists 27 T cell receptor beta chains sequenced from one sample in a study of blood T cell repertoires in COVID-19. The assay was immunoSEQ multiplex PCR, and TCRdb's table has in-frame clones only and misses some. Of 310,000 or so clones in the sample, 86% were seen once. The sample taken for sequencing was peripheral blood. The receptors stem from a woman in her forties or fifties with acute or convalescent COVID-19.

This chain connects TRBV7-9 to TRBJ2-7; 11 bases match TRBD2. V was clipped by 1 base and J by 7 bases; unmatched bases: 9. Germline CDR1 and CDR2: SEHNR and FQNEAQ (reference sequence). There are 16 residues in the CDR3. The CDR3 loop is CASSLVVAGGPGEQYF. The CDR3 nucleotides read TGTGCCAGCAGCTTAGTCGTAGCGGGAGGGCCGGGGGAGCAGTACTTC.

A single count supports this clone. This chain uses TRBV6-5 with TRBJ2-7; D ambiguous. The germline V gene has CDR1 MNHEY and CDR2 SVGAGI. The germline V and J ends were trimmed by 6 bases and 1 base, with 4 bases remaining between them. The CDR3 loop spans 11 amino acids. The CDR3 sequence: CASRRSYEQYF. DNA for the CDR3: TGTGCCAGCAGGCGATCCTACGAGCAGTACTTC.

The chain carries TRBV29-1 and TRBJ2-7, with D maybe TRBD1 (6 bases). This CDR3 comprises 12 residues. The V gene's germline CDR1 is SQVTM and CDR2 ANQGSEA. V dropped 6 bases and J dropped 0 bases, with 9 bases sitting between them. The CDR3 loop reads CSVRGSSYEQYF. The CDR3 DNA follows: TGCAGCGTCAGGGGCAGCTCCTACGAGCAGTACTTC.

This clone occurred a few times. The J gene is TRBJ2-7, the V gene TRBV5-1; TRBD2 agrees at 9 bases. This CDR3 region has 18 residues. V trimming: 1 base; J trimming: 0 bases; junction bases outside the gene matches: 11. The germline gives CDR1 SGHRS, CDR2 YFSETQ. The CDR3 DNA reads as TGCGCCAGCAGCTTGAATTTAGCGGGAGAGACCCTCTCCTACGAGCAGTACTTC. Its translation is CASSLNLAGETLSYEQYF. Based on the CDR3 plus reference TRBV5-1 and TRBJ2-7, the full variable domain is KAGVTQTPRYLIKTRGQQVTLSCSPISGHRSVSWYQQTPGQGLQFLFEYFSETQRNKGNFPGRFSGRQFSNSRSEMNVSTLELGDSALYLCASSLNLAGETLSYEQYFGPGTRLTVT.

The V call is TRBV3-1 (or the pseudogene TRBV3-2), the J call TRBJ2-1; 9 bases map to TRBD1. The germline CDR1 and CDR2 sequences are LGHDT and YNNKEL (reference sequence). CDR3 length: 16 residues. Losses at the gene ends were 2 bases for V and 1 base for J; bases not matched to a gene: 3. The CDR3 bases are TGTGCCAGCAGCCAAAAGGACAGGGGATCCTACAATGAGCAGTTCTTC. Translated: CASSQKDRGSYNEQFF.

The V and J genes are TRBV4-1 and TRBJ1-4; no firm D call. CDR1 is MGHRA and CDR2 is YSYEKL in the germline V gene. V lost 0 bases, J lost 10 bases, and 12 bases lay in between. This CDR3 comprises 14 residues. For the CDR3, the DNA is TGCGCCAGCAGCCAAGATCACCACCCCGGAAAACTGTTTTTT. This sequence encodes CASSQDHHPGKLFF.

This chain joins TRBV2 and TRBJ2-1; 7 bases fit TRBD2. The CDR3 runs 14 residues. Looked up from germline, CDR1 is SNHLY and CDR2 is FYNNEI. With V trimmed by 3 bases and J by 5 bases, 4 bases remained unmatched. The CDR3 reads CASSDGGVHNEQFF. The CDR3 DNA follows: TGTGCCAGCAGTGATGGGGGGGTCCACAATGAGCAGTTCTTC.

As concerns this clone: The junction departs from the called germline gene at one end, perhaps through a read error. CDR3 sequence reads: CVSSYGGTARTNTEAFF. The CDR3 DNA sequence: TGTGTCAGCAGTTACGGGGGGACAGCTCGTACGAACACTGAAGCTTTCTTT. The chain has TRBV6-2 or TRBV6-3 and TRBJ1-1; 7 nucleotides line up with TRBD1. The CDR3 runs 17 residues. Per germline, CDR1 MNHEY and CDR2 SVGEGT.

The rearrangement uses TRBV7-2 and TRBJ2-5; 10 nucleotides align to TRBD1. Looked up from germline, CDR1 is SGHTA and CDR2 is FQGNSA. The junction had 10 bases not matched to a gene; V was cut back by 4 bases and J by 5 bases. The CDR3 is made up of 16 amino acids. The DNA for the CDR3 is TGTGCCAGCAGCTCCCCGACAGGGGGCGCGTATGAGACCCAGTACTTC. This translates into CASSSPTGGAYETQYF.

V and J are TRBV6-1 and TRBJ2-1; D possibly corresponds to TRBD2 (5 bases). The V end lost 3 bases, the J end lost 5 bases, and 14 bases lay between the germline ends. The CDR3 is 15 residues long. Germline CDR1 MNHNS, CDR2 SASEGT. CDR3 residues: CASSEIGLADNEQFF. The CDR3 DNA is TGTGCCAGCAGTGAGATCGGCCTAGCCGACAATGAGCAGTTCTTC.

This chain connects TRBV19 to TRBJ2-7; 10 bases align to TRBD1. Trimming cost V 5 bases and J 0 bases; bases outside gene matches: 4. Germline loops: CDR1 LNHDA, CDR2 SQIVND (reference sequence). The CDR3 covers 15 residues. CDR3 in amino acids: CASSGRQGASYEQYF. CDR3 sequence (DNA): TGTGCCAGTAGTGGGCGACAGGGGGCCTCCTACGAGCAGTACTTC.

This sequence joins TRBV18 and TRBJ2-1; 10 bases are shared with TRBD1. CDR3 length equals 13 residues. With V trimmed by 6 bases and J by 14 bases, 10 bases remained unmatched. Germline V CDR1 and CDR2: KGHSH, LQKENI. The CDR3 loop is CASSPEVDRGEFF. The CDR3 region has the DNA TGTGCCAGCTCTCCCGAGGTGGACAGGGGGGAGTTCTTC.

This chain joins TRBV27 and TRBJ2-5; no firm D call. This CDR3 has 13 amino acids. The germline gives CDR1 MNHEY, CDR2 SMNVEV (reference sequence). V lost 5 bases to trimming and J lost 3 bases, with 10 bases between them. The CDR3 DNA is TGTGCCAGCAGTAGGAGACGGGAAGAGACCCAGTACTTC. This sequence encodes CASSRRREETQYF.

The rearrangement links TRBV5-4 to TRBJ2-1, with 10 bases matching TRBD2. Per the germline V gene, CDR1 is SGHNT and CDR2 is YYREEE (reference sequence). This CDR3 has 17 residues. The ends lost 3 bases at V and 1 base at J; junction bases unmatched: 7. CDR3 sequence: CASSSATSGTSYNEQFF. CDR3 coding DNA: TGTGCCAGCAGCTCGGCAACTAGCGGGACTTCCTACAATGAGCAGTTCTTC.

The CDR3 region has the DNA TGTGCCAGCAGTTTCGCTGGACTAGCGGGAGGAAAACAAGAGACCCAGTACTTC. This encodes CASSFAGLAGGKQETQYF. This chain joins TRBV28 and TRBJ2-5; 14 bases are shared with TRBD2. The CDR3 extends over 18 amino acids. Germline V gives CDR1 MDHEN, CDR2 SYDVKM. J gave up 2 bases and V 3 bases, and 8 bases lay outside the gene matches.

This clone was observed once. CDR3 amino acids: CASSLGRDGLSEKLFF. The CDR3 DNA reads as TGTGCCAGCAGCCTGGGGAGGGATGGGTTGAGTGAAAAACTGTTTTTT. The J gene is TRBJ1-4, the V gene TRBV7-2; D uncertain. The CDR3 totals 16 residues. The V end lost 5 bases, the J end lost 7 bases, and 20 bases lay between the germline ends. The germline CDR1 and CDR2 sequences are SGHTA and FQGNSA.

With regard to this clone: One end of the junction fails to match germline, which may point to a read error. The chain has TRBV7-9 and TRBJ2-1; TRBD2 matches at 11 bases. From germline, CDR1 is SEHNR and CDR2 FQNEAQ (reference sequence). The CDR3 loop spans 15 amino acids. The CDR3 spells CASSLAGGNYNEQFF. CDR3 sequence (DNA): TGTGCCAGCAGCCTAGCGGGAGGCAATTACAATGAGCAGTTCTTC. Full variable domain (remainder filled in from reference TRBV7-9 and TRBJ2-1): DTGVSQNPRHKITKRGQNVTFRCDPISEHNRLYWYRQTLGQGPEFLTYFQNEAQLEKSRLLSDRFSAERPKGSFSTLEIQRTEQGDSAMYLCASSLAGGNYNEQFFGPGTRLTVL.

The chain couples TRBV28 to TRBJ2-5; TRBD1 agrees at 8 bases. The CDR3 sequence is 16 residues long. Germline V lookup: CDR1 MDHEN, CDR2 SYDVKM. V shed 0 bases, J shed 5 bases, and the junction held 8 bases outside the gene matches. The CDR3 region has the DNA TGTGCCAGCAGTTTATGGGGGCAGGGGGCGCGTGAGACCCAGTACTTC. This sequence encodes CASSLWGQGARETQYF. Based on the CDR3 plus reference TRBV28 and TRBJ2-5, the full variable domain is DVKVTQSSRYLVKRTGEKVFLECVQDMDHENMFWYRQDPGLGLRLIYFSYDVKMKEKGDIPEGYSVSREKKERFSLILESASTNQTSMYLCASSLWGQGARETQYFGPGTRLLVL.

The chain combines TRBV19 with TRBJ2-7; 10 nucleotides line up with TRBD2. This CDR3 is built from 16 residues. Germline CDR1 is LNHDA and CDR2 is SQIVND (reference sequence). V shed 5 bases, J shed 4 bases, and the junction held 11 bases outside the gene matches. The CDR3 nucleotides read TGTGCCAGTAGTCCAGAAGTCGGACTAGCGGTATACGAGCAGTACTTC. Its protein product is CASSPEVGLAVYEQYF.

This clone was picked up one time. The CDR3 sequence: CSLEGAMLRYNEQFF. The CDR3 bases are TGCAGCCTGGAGGGAGCCATGCTGAGATACAATGAGCAGTTCTTC. The rearrangement links TRBV29-1 to TRBJ2-1; tentative D call: TRBD2 (6 bases). V dropped 8 bases and J dropped 4 bases, with 21 bases sitting between them. This CDR3 spans 15 amino acids. Germline lookup yields CDR1 SQVTM and CDR2 ANQGSEA.

The V gene is TRBV9, the J gene TRBJ2-3, with TRBD2 matching 7 bases. The germline V gene has CDR1 SGDLS and CDR2 YYNGEE. Trimming took 0 bases from V and 4 from J; bases not matched to a gene: 8. The CDR3 covers 16 residues. The CDR3 loop reads CASSVGGGVLPDTQYF. The CDR3 region has the DNA TGTGCCAGCAGCGTAGGGGGAGGGGTCTTACCAGATACGCAGTATTTT.

This clone was observed once. Other DNA sequences from this sample encode an identical CDR3 as well. V gene TRBV11-3 combines with J gene TRBJ2-2, with D tentatively TRBD2 (6 bases). The CDR3 has 13 residues. Trimming shortened V by 4 bases and J by 5 bases, and 8 bases separated the two germline ends. The germline V gene has CDR1 SGHNT and CDR2 YENEEA. The DNA for the CDR3 is TGTGCCAGCAGCTCGCGGGGAACCGGGGAGCTGTTTTTT. Amino acid sequence: CASSSRGTGELFF.

The CDR3 protein is CASMLWNEQFF. The CDR3 DNA reads as TGTGCCAGCATGCTATGGAATGAGCAGTTCTTC. This chain links TRBV2 with TRBJ2-1; D remains ambiguous. This CDR3 comprises 11 residues. The V end was cut by 7 bases, the J end by 7 bases, with 8 bases between. CDR1 is SNHLY, CDR2 FYNNEI, per germline.

V gene TRBV6-5 combines with J gene TRBJ1-2; 8 positions match TRBD1. The CDR3 is 13 residues long. Trimming removed 7 bases from V and 7 bases from J; junction bases left unmatched: 8. The germline V gene has CDR1 MNHEY and CDR2 SVGAGI. CDR3 coding DNA: TGTGCCAGCACACGACAGGGGATGGGTGGCTACACCTTC. Protein product: CASTRQGMGGYTF.

The chain carries TRBV2 and TRBJ1-2; TRBD1 matches 10 bases. The CDR3 contains 15 residues. CDR1 SNHLY and CDR2 FYNNEI come from the germline V gene. The junction had 12 bases not matched to a gene; V was cut back by 6 bases and J by 8 bases. The CDR3 sequence is CASRGDRGQILGYTF. The CDR3 DNA reads TGTGCCAGCAGGGGGGACAGGGGTCAAATACTAGGCTACACCTTC.

The chain combines TRBV5-1 with TRBJ2-7, with 9 positions matching TRBD1. The V gene end was trimmed by 1 base and the J gene end by 5 bases; junction bases not matched to a gene: 13. The CDR3 is made up of 17 amino acids. Germline V gene data show CDR1 as SGHRS and CDR2 as YFSETQ. CDR3 amino acids: CASSLFSGQGLSHEQYF. CDR3 bases: TGCGCCAGCAGCTTGTTTTCAGGACAGGGGCTTTCCCACGAGCAGTACTTC.

This chain joins TRBV27 and TRBJ2-5; TRBD1 is a possible D gene (6 bases). The germline V and J ends were trimmed by 2 bases and 3 bases, with 16 bases remaining between them. The CDR3 contains 16 residues. Germline CDR1 reads MNHEY; CDR2 reads SMNVEV (reference sequence). The CDR3 reads CASSLRRGGAEETQYF. The CDR3 region has the DNA TGTGCCAGCAGTTTAAGGCGTGGGGGCGCGGAAGAGACCCAGTACTTC.